This T cell receptor beta chain was recorded in a study of shared clonotypes between healthy human individuals. The V gene lost 5 bases and the J gene lost 0 bases, with 17 bases spanning the gap. Germline CDR1 is PRHDT and CDR2 is FYEKMQ (reference sequence). The CDR3 extends over 16 amino acids. This clone was detected only once. The repertoire was sequenced with immunoSEQ multiplex PCR; TCRdb's copy has only in-frame clones and lacks some. The sample shows about 2 million clones, about 94% of them seen only once. Naive-designated CD8 cells lacked CD45RO, were positively enriched for CCR7, and omitted terminally differentiated effector memory CD45RA+ cells.

The source material was naive CD8+ T cells sorted from blood. This sequence originates from a man aged 18 to 35 in good health. The chain recombines TRBV13 with TRBJ2-7, with D possibly being TRBD2 (6 bases). For the CDR3, the DNA is TGTGCCAGCAGCATTCGCGACCGGGACTCCTCCTACGAGCAGTACTTC. Protein sequence: CASSIRDRDSSYEQYF.